One sample yielded the 13 T cell receptor beta chains listed below, sequenced in a study of control samples from healthy donors and cancer patients. TCRdb's table, derived via immunoSEQ multiplex PCR, lists solely in-frame clones and lacks some. The table has 100,000 to 150,000 clones, more than 75% seen once. Sequenced: blood. The receptors stem from a man younger than 35 in good health.

This clone was found once. J is TRBJ2-5 and V is TRBV9; 7 bases line up with TRBD2. V lost 4 bases to trimming and J lost 1 base; unmatched junction nucleotides: 7. Per germline, CDR1 SGDLS and CDR2 YYNGEE. This CDR3 is 15 amino acids long. The CDR3 DNA sequence: TGTGCCAGCAGCACCCAAGCGGGGCTCCAAGAGACCCAGTACTTC. Translating it yields CASSTQAGLQETQYF.

Here the CDR3 reads CASSYVALSGYTF. Written as DNA, the CDR3 is TGTGCCAGCAGTTACGTCGCCCTCTCGGGCTACACCTTC. J is TRBJ1-2 and V is TRBV6-2 or TRBV6-3; D is undetermined. The CDR3 is 13 amino acids. V lost 2 bases to trimming and J lost 8 bases, with 12 bases between them. CDR1 is MNHEY, CDR2 SVGEGT, per germline.

The rearrangement links TRBV14 to TRBJ2-5; no clear D. There are 12 residues in the CDR3. CDR1 is SGHDN, CDR2 FVKESK, per germline. The V end lost 4 bases, the J end lost 5 bases, and 8 bases lay between the germline ends. The CDR3 sequence is CASSPLEETQYF. DNA for the CDR3: TGTGCCAGCAGCCCTCTAGAGGAGACCCAGTACTTC. Full variable domain (missing parts from reference TRBV14 and TRBJ2-5): EAGVTQFPSHSVIEKGQTVTLRCDPISGHDNLYWYRRVMGKEIKFLLHFVKESKQDESGMPNNRFLAERTGGTYSTLKVQPAELEDSGVYFCASSPLEETQYFGPGTRLLVL.

This clone was observed a single time. CDR3 nucleotides: TGTGCCAGTAGGGCAGGTAGCAATCAGCCCCAGCATTTT. As protein: CASRAGSNQPQHF. The rearrangement joins TRBV19 to TRBJ1-5; D is undetermined. Trimming removed 6 bases from V and 0 bases from J, with 6 bases in between. The length of the CDR3 is 13 residues. Germline assignment: CDR1 LNHDA and CDR2 SQIVND (reference sequence).

The chain has TRBV19 and TRBJ2-5; 11 nucleotides align to TRBD2. V shed 7 bases and J 3 bases; nucleotides not matched to a gene: 1. Germline CDR1 and CDR2: LNHDA and SQIVND (reference sequence). The CDR3 runs to 13 residues. The DNA for the CDR3 is TGTGCCAGTAAGACTAGCGGGGAAGAGACCCAGTACTTC. Protein: CASKTSGEETQYF.

This CDR3 is CASSQEGQTPEPYTF. The DNA for the CDR3 is TGCGCCAGCAGCCAAGAAGGGCAGACTCCTGAACCCTACACCTTC. The chain joins TRBV4-1 to TRBJ1-2; D remains unclear. The CDR3 loop spans 15 amino acids. V gave up 0 bases and J gave up 10 bases, with 18 bases separating them. Looked up from germline, CDR1 is MGHRA and CDR2 is YSYEKL.

With regard to this clone: Other DNA sequences in this sample translate to the same CDR3. CDR3 sequence (DNA): TGTGCCAGCAGCCTGGCTAGCAATCAGCCCCAGCATTTT. Translation: CASSLASNQPQHF. This chain connects TRBV12-3 or TRBV12-4 to TRBJ1-5, with unresolved D. This CDR3 spans 13 amino acids. V lost 6 bases to trimming and J lost 0 bases, with 6 bases between them.

This sequence joins TRBV11-2 and TRBJ1-1; D remains unclear. Looked up from germline, CDR1 is SGHAT and CDR2 is FQNNGV. The CDR3 spans 13 residues. The V gene lost 3 bases and the J gene lost 2 bases, with 7 bases spanning the gap. In DNA, the CDR3 is TGTGCCAGCAGCTTTGCGGGAAACACTGAAGCTTTCTTT. Translating gives CASSFAGNTEAFF.

This chain links TRBV5-1 with TRBJ1-1; 12 bases map to TRBD1. After removal of 0 bases from V and 2 bases from J, the junction contained 5 bases not matched to a gene. This CDR3 is built from 17 residues. Germline V gives CDR1 SGHRS, CDR2 YFSETQ. CDR3 DNA: TGCGCCAGCAGCTTGGGAGGGACAGGGGGCGGCAACACTGAAGCTTTCTTT. Translating gives CASSLGGTGGGNTEAFF.

The chain carries TRBV19 and TRBJ2-7, with D possibly being TRBD1 (6 bases). This CDR3 has 15 amino acids. Germline V lookup: CDR1 LNHDA, CDR2 SQIVND (reference sequence). V was cut by 9 bases and J by 3 bases, with 21 bases left in between. CDR3 sequence: CASTTTGSPIYEQYF. For the CDR3, the DNA is TGTGCCAGCACAACAACAGGGTCTCCGATCTACGAGCAGTACTTC.

The rearrangement links TRBV27 to TRBJ2-4; D not resolved. This CDR3 region has 15 residues. The germline CDR1 and CDR2 sequences are MNHEY and SMNVEV (reference sequence). Trimming took 10 bases from V and 1 from J, leaving 17 bases between them. The CDR3 sequence is CATLSVVGAKNIQYF. The CDR3 nucleotides read TGTGCCACCCTATCCGTGGTAGGGGCCAAAAACATTCAGTACTTC.

The chain uses TRBV10-3 and TRBJ2-7; TRBD2 agrees at 11 bases. In germline, CDR1 is ENHRY, CDR2 SYGVKD. The CDR3 loop spans 15 amino acids. Unmatched junction bases numbered 7, after V lost 7 bases and J lost 2 bases. CDR3 protein: CAITPGTSGAYEQYF. The CDR3 nucleotides are TGTGCCATCACCCCCGGGACTAGCGGAGCCTACGAGCAGTACTTC.

The J gene is TRBJ2-1, the V gene TRBV28; D gene uncertain. Looked up from germline, CDR1 is MDHEN and CDR2 is SYDVKM. Trimming left V 6 bases short and J 5 bases short, with 11 bases between. CDR3 length equals 13 residues. In DNA, the CDR3 is TGTGCCAGCAGGTCCCGTTCCGACAATGAGCAGTTCTTC. Its protein product is CASRSRSDNEQFF.